What follows is one T cell receptor beta chain and its context. Antigen: not known. What was amplified from RNA transcripts were TCR beta CDR3 regions. The HTBI primer set was used in a first-round RT-PCR of the TCR CDR3. In TCRdb, the multiplex PCR reads were re-called with MiXCR into one record per CDR3 protein. The sample consists of 450,000 to 550,000 distinct CDR3 sequences, roughly a quarter of them appearing once. This sample stems from a study of T cells in Graves' hyperthyroidism and ophthalmopathy. At the level of the study: The authors collected peripheral blood at initial diagnosis, before any treatment. Study-level points and caveats: Researchers found most expanded thyroid clonotypes above 0.001 in blood as well. Ophthalmopathy was told apart from stable hyperthyroidism by a 13 V-J model.

This CDR3 comprises 14 residues. From germline, CDR1 is DFQATT and CDR2 SNEGSKA (reference sequence). The V end lost 2 bases, the J end lost 5 bases, and 15 bases lay between the germline ends. Active moderate-to-severe ophthalmopathy, Clinical Activity Score at least 3, NOSPECS at least 4, under 3 months' duration. This clonotype originated in a woman aged 30 to 39 with Graves' ophthalmopathy. The sample comprised blood. The rearrangement joins TRBV20-1 to TRBJ1-1; tentative D call: TRBD1 (5 bases). The CDR3 sequence: CSARPRGGWTEAFF. The CDR3 DNA follows: TGCAGTGCTAGACCCCGGGGGGGATGGACTGAAGCTTTCTTT.